One and the same sample provided the 15 T cell receptor beta chains below, sequenced in a study of blood T cell repertoires in COVID-19. Produced via immunoSEQ multiplex PCR; TCRdb's table is partial and in-frame only. The sample holds fewer than 250,000 clones; 82% are singletons and the top ten take 1.9%. Sequencing was performed on peripheral blood. The receptors were gathered from a woman over 75 with acute or convalescent COVID-19.

The rearrangement links TRBV10-3 to TRBJ2-1; TRBD2 matches at 8 bases. V lost 4 bases and J lost 7; bases outside the gene matches: 3. Germline V lookup: CDR1 ENHRY, CDR2 SYGVKD. This CDR3 has 13 amino acids. CDR3 in DNA: TGTGCCATCAGTGTGGGGACTAGGAATGAGCAGTTCTTC. This encodes CAISVGTRNEQFF.

This clone was recorded only once. Other DNA variants within this sample encode the same CDR3. The rearrangement links TRBV4-2 to TRBJ2-6; tentative D call: TRBD1 (5 bases). This CDR3 contains 17 residues. V was clipped by 0 bases and J by 3 bases, with 12 bases between them. CDR1 LGHNA and CDR2 YNFKEQ come from the germline V gene. The CDR3 here is CASSQDGQGGGANVLTF. CDR3 coding DNA: TGTGCCAGCAGCCAAGATGGGCAGGGTGGTGGGGCCAACGTCCTGACTTTC.

V usage is TRBV9 and J usage is TRBJ2-7; 9 bases align to TRBD2. V was pared by 1 base and J by 5 bases, with 7 bases of the junction left unmatched. The germline V gene has CDR1 SGDLS and CDR2 YYNGEE. This CDR3 has 15 residues. The CDR3, as DNA: TGTGCCAGCAGCGTACTCGCGGGGGGGTCCAACGAGCAGTACTTC. Encoded protein: CASSVLAGGSNEQYF. The whole variable domain, filled in from reference TRBV9 and TRBJ2-7, reads DSGVTQTPKHLITATGQRVTLRCSPRSGDLSVYWYQQSLDQGLQFLIQYYNGEERAKGNILERFSAQQFPDLHSELNLSSLELGDSALYFCASSVLAGGSNEQYFGPGTRLTVT.

This chain links TRBV3-1 (or the pseudogene TRBV3-2) with TRBJ2-1; TRBD1 agrees at 7 bases. Germline values: CDR1 LGHDT, CDR2 YNNKEL (reference sequence). The junction had 4 bases not matched to a gene; V was cut back by 1 base and J by 4 bases. CDR3 length: 15 residues. The CDR3 loop reads CASSQGDSRYNEQFF. The CDR3 DNA sequence: TGTGCCAGCAGCCAAGGGGACAGTAGATACAATGAGCAGTTCTTC.

This clone has only a few counts. V and J are TRBV3-1 (or the pseudogene TRBV3-2) and TRBJ1-2; D may be TRBD1 (6 bases). CDR3 length equals 13 residues. Trimming took off 3 bases at V and 2 bases at J, with 7 bases between the two ends. Germline assignment: CDR1 LGHDT and CDR2 YNNKEL (reference sequence). The CDR3 here is CASSHQGNYGYTF. The CDR3 nucleotides read TGTGCCAGCAGCCACCAGGGGAACTATGGCTACACCTTC.

The chain combines TRBV27 with TRBJ2-7; 7 nucleotides line up with TRBD1. CDR3 length: 16 residues. With V trimmed by 1 base and J by 4 bases, 10 bases remained unmatched. CDR1 and CDR2 from the germline V gene are MNHEY and SMNVEV (reference sequence). The CDR3 sequence: CASSLYSAGGAYEQYF. The CDR3 nucleotides are TGTGCCAGCAGTTTATATTCGGCAGGGGGTGCGTACGAGCAGTACTTC.

Written as DNA, the CDR3 is TGCGCCAGCAGCCCGGGACAGGGATTTGGCTACACCTTC. Its translation: CASSPGQGFGYTF. V is TRBV5-1 and J is TRBJ1-2; 9 bases align to TRBD1. Per the germline V gene, CDR1 is SGHRS and CDR2 is YFSETQ. This CDR3 is 13 amino acids long. V gave up 4 bases and J gave up 7 bases; unmatched junction bases: 5.

CDR3 in amino acids: CASNPDRAGEQFF. The CDR3, as DNA: TGTGCCAGCAACCCCGACAGGGCTGGGGAGCAGTTCTTC. The V gene is TRBV5-4, the J gene TRBJ2-1; 7 nucleotides match TRBD1. Germline assignment: CDR1 SGHNT and CDR2 YYREEE (reference sequence). The CDR3 is 13 residues long. After removal of 6 bases from V and 10 bases from J, the junction contained 10 bases not matched to a gene.

This clone came up a few times. The chain couples TRBV5-1 to TRBJ1-5, with D unclear. The V gene's germline CDR1 is SGHRS and CDR2 YFSETQ. The CDR3 spans 16 residues. Trimming cost V 0 bases and J 2 bases, with 12 bases left between them. The CDR3 here is CASSLGGLTGNQPQHF. The CDR3 nucleotides are TGCGCCAGCAGCTTGGGCGGCCTCACGGGCAATCAGCCCCAGCATTTT.

This clone was recorded only once. The V and J genes are TRBV5-8 and TRBJ1-1; TRBD1 matches 9 bases. There are 16 residues in the CDR3. Germline assignment: CDR1 SGHTS and CDR2 YDEGEE. The J segment lost 1 base and the V segment lost 4 bases, leaving 8 bases of the junction unmatched. The CDR3 loop is CASSQGTGYKNTEAFF. The DNA of the CDR3 is TGTGCCAGCAGCCAGGGGACAGGGTATAAGAACACTGAAGCTTTCTTT.

This clone has more than one count but fewer than ten. The chain combines TRBV4-1 with TRBJ2-7, with 9 nucleotides matching TRBD1. V dropped 2 bases and J dropped 2; count of bases not matched to a gene: 4. CDR3 length: 15 residues. The germline gives CDR1 MGHRA, CDR2 YSYEKL. The DNA for the CDR3 is TGCGCCAGCAGCCAATTATGGGACAGGGCCTACGAGCAGTACTTC. It codes for CASSQLWDRAYEQYF.

J is TRBJ1-1 and V is TRBV4-1; 7 bases map to TRBD1. The CDR3 totals 16 residues. The V segment lost 0 bases and the J segment 0 bases; nucleotides outside the gene matches: 4. Germline lookup yields CDR1 MGHRA and CDR2 YSYEKL. The CDR3 DNA is TGCGCCAGCAGCCAAGAGGGGACAGCCTTGAACACTGAAGCTTTCTTT. Its translation: CASSQEGTALNTEAFF.

The V call is TRBV7-8, the J call TRBJ1-1; weak D call: TRBD1 (5 bases). This CDR3 spans 15 amino acids. V was cut by 0 bases and J by 1 base, with 9 bases left in between. The germline V gene encodes CDR1 SGHVS and CDR2 FQNEAQ. CDR3 amino acids: CASSLAGPPNTEAFF. The CDR3 nucleotides read TGTGCCAGCAGCTTAGCGGGGCCCCCGAACACTGAAGCTTTCTTT.

This clone was observed a few times. The chain joins TRBV28 to TRBJ2-7; D perhaps matches TRBD1 (6 bases). CDR3 length: 15 residues. Trimming removed 6 bases from V and 2 bases from J, with 17 bases in between. The V gene's germline CDR1 is MDHEN and CDR2 SYDVKM. CDR3 residues: CASSPMQGIAYEQYF. In nucleotides, the CDR3 is TGTGCCAGCAGCCCCATGCAGGGGATAGCCTACGAGCAGTACTTC. Looking up the rest from reference TRBV28 and TRBJ2-7 gives the full variable domain: DVKVTQSSRYLVKRTGEKVFLECVQDMDHENMFWYRQDPGLGLRLIYFSYDVKMKEKGDIPEGYSVSREKKERFSLILESASTNQTSMYLCASSPMQGIAYEQYFGPGTRLTVT.

The chain recombines TRBV7-2 with TRBJ2-7; the D gene is possibly TRBD2 (5 bases). Germline CDR1 reads SGHTA; CDR2 reads FQGNSA. Trimming took 5 bases from V and 3 from J, leaving 11 bases between them. The CDR3 spans 13 residues. The CDR3 DNA reads as TGTGCCAGCAGCGTTGGACTCAACTACGAGCAGTACTTC. It yields the protein CASSVGLNYEQYF.